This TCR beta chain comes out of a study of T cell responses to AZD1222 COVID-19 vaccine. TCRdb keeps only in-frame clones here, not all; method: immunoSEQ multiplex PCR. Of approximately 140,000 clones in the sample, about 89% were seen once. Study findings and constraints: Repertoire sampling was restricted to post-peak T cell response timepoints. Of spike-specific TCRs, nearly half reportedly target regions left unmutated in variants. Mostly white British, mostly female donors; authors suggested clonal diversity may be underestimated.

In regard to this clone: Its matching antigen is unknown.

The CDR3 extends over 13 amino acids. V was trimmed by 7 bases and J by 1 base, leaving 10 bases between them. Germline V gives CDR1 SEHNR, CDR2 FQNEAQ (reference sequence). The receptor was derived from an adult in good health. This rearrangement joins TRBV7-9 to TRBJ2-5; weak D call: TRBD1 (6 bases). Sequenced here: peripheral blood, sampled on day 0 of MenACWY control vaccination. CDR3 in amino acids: CASIPDSQETQYF. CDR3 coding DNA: TGTGCCAGCATCCCGGACAGCCAAGAGACCCAGTACTTC.